Below are 11 T cell receptor beta chains sequenced from a single sample in a study of blood T cell repertoires in COVID-19. Clones were sequenced by immunoSEQ multiplex PCR, and TCRdb holds only the in-frame ones, with some missing. This sample has about 170,000 clones; 84% occur once, and the top ten carry about 8%. The sequenced sample was peripheral blood. The source of these receptors is a middle-aged man who had recovered from COVID-19.

This clone was seen a few times. The gene calls are TRBV30 and TRBJ1-5; 8 bases agree with TRBD1. There are 18 residues in the CDR3. The germline gives CDR1 GTSNPN, CDR2 SVGIG (reference sequence). V gave up 0 bases and J gave up 4 bases; unmatched junction bases: 14. The CDR3 coding sequence is TGTGCCTGGAGTGTCCCTCAATCCGGGACAGGCGGGAATCAGCCCCAGCATTTT. It translates to CAWSVPQSGTGGNQPQHF.

The CDR3 region has the DNA TGTGCCAGCAGTCCCGGGGGAGCGGGAGCGAACACCGGGGAGCTGTTTTTT. This gives the protein CASSPGGAGANTGELFF. This sequence joins TRBV28 and TRBJ2-2; 8 bases line up with TRBD2. The CDR3 covers 17 residues. The germline V gene has CDR1 MDHEN and CDR2 SYDVKM. J was trimmed by 0 bases and V by 5 bases; bases with no gene match: 8.

V usage is TRBV6-5 and J usage is TRBJ1-2, with 9 positions matching TRBD1. V was pared by 11 bases and J by 4 bases, with 5 bases of the junction left unmatched. The CDR3 runs 12 residues. Germline lookup yields CDR1 MNHEY and CDR2 SVGAGI. The CDR3 loop reads CAVTDRGYGYTF. CDR3 coding DNA: TGTGCCGTCACGGACAGGGGCTATGGCTACACCTTC.

V usage is TRBV4-1 and J usage is TRBJ1-1, with 7 bases fitting TRBD1. The CDR3 has 13 amino acids. CDR1 and CDR2 (germline): MGHRA, YSYEKL. J gave up 5 bases and V 5 bases, and 5 bases lay outside the gene matches. CDR3 in amino acids: CASSSTGLTEAFF. The CDR3 DNA sequence: TGCGCCAGCAGCTCGACAGGGCTGACTGAAGCTTTCTTT.

This clone was recorded a few times. V gene TRBV5-4 combines with J gene TRBJ1-2; possible D gene TRBD1, 6 bases. The CDR3 has 14 amino acids. Trimming shortened V by 4 bases and J by 5 bases, and 15 bases separated the two germline ends. Germline CDR1 and CDR2: SGHNT and YYREEE (reference sequence). CDR3 sequence (DNA): TGTGCCAGCAGCCCTGACGGGGGGGCGTATGGCTACACCTTC. It is translated as CASSPDGGAYGYTF.

V gene TRBV11-2 combines with J gene TRBJ2-5, with D tentatively TRBD2 (5 bases). The CDR3 covers 14 residues. CDR1 and CDR2 from the germline V gene are SGHAT and FQNNGV. Between the trimmed V and J ends, which lost 3 bases and 5 bases, there was a span of 13 bases. The CDR3 loop reads CASSFAGPGETQYF. For the CDR3, the DNA is TGTGCCAGCAGCTTCGCCGGGCCGGGGGAGACCCAGTACTTC.

The chain recombines TRBV29-1 with TRBJ1-1; D call uncertain. The germline V and J ends were trimmed by 2 bases and 4 bases, with 11 bases remaining between them. The CDR3 runs to 13 residues. In germline, CDR1 is SQVTM, CDR2 ANQGSEA. The DNA of the CDR3 is TGCAGCGTTGAACCCCCCGCAGGCACTGAAGCTTTCTTT. As protein: CSVEPPAGTEAFF. Filled out from reference TRBV29-1 and TRBJ1-1, the complete variable domain reads SAVISQKPSRDICQRGTSLTIQCQVDSQVTMMFWYRQQPGQSLTLIATANQGSEATYESGFVIDKFPISRPNLTFSTLTVSNMSPEDSSIYLCSVEPPAGTEAFFGQGTRLTVV.

The chain combines TRBV12-3 or TRBV12-4 with TRBJ1-1; 7 bases map to TRBD1. The CDR3 runs 13 residues. V lost 1 base, J lost 8 bases, and 4 bases stayed unmatched. CDR3 DNA: TGTGCCAGCAGTTTAGGGAGGGGGCAGGAAGCTTTCTTT. It encodes CASSLGRGQEAFF.

V usage is TRBV7-2 and J usage is TRBJ2-3; D gene uncertain. With 1 base removed from V and 9 bases from J, the gap between germline ends came to 8 bases. CDR1 is SGHTA, CDR2 FQGNSA, per germline. The CDR3 spans 12 residues. CDR3 bases: TGTGCCAGCAGCTTAGGGCTCACGACGCAGTATTTT. Its translation is CASSLGLTTQYF.

This clone was found once. The gene calls are TRBV7-2 and TRBJ1-5; perhaps TRBD1 as D (6 bases). This CDR3 comprises 15 residues. Germline V lookup: CDR1 SGHTA, CDR2 FQGNSA. V was shortened by 2 bases and J by 7 bases, with 15 bases between the two germline ends. Here the CDR3 DNA reads TGTGCCAGCAGCTTAAGGCTACGGGGGGCCCAGCCCCAGCATTTT. It translates to CASSLRLRGAQPQHF.

This clone occurred a few times. This chain joins TRBV10-1 and TRBJ1-2; TRBD1 might be the D (5 bases). CDR3 length: 16 residues. Germline lookup yields CDR1 WNHNN and CDR2 SYGVQD (reference sequence). CDR3 in DNA: TGCACCCGATTTGTAGGCAGGGTTATAGAGCGGGGTGGCTACACCTTC. Translation gives CTRFVGRVIERGGYTF.